These T cell receptor beta chains were read from a single sample in a study of neurological immune-mediated disorders. TCRdb re-called the 5' RACE reads with MiXCR, one entry per CDR3 protein. The sample contains approximately 23,000 distinct CDR3 sequences, about 10% of which appear only once. The sample taken for sequencing was PBMCs. The receptor set was obtained from a woman aged 60 to 75 with HTLV-1-associated myelopathy (HAM/TSP). Both conserved end residues are part of each CDR3.

CDR3 length	V gene	J gene	CDR3 protein
15	TRBV5-1	TRBJ1-2	CASSLEMETNYCYTF
15	TRBV10-3	TRBJ1-6	CAISDRTGGISPLHF
17	TRBV9	TRBJ2-3	CASSAPGRASGTDTQYF
10	TRBV29-1	TRBJ2-1	CSVGNNEQFF
16	TRBV10-3	TRBJ2-7	CAISETTGGFSYEQYF
16	TRBV29-1	TRBJ2-3	CSVDMPGQGRTDTQYF
10	TRBV20-1	TRBJ1-2	CSAGEAGYTF
14	TRBV20-1	TRBJ2-1	CSARLAGGRNEQFF
15	TRBV2	TRBJ2-2	CASRGTGGVSGELFF
16	TRBV9	TRBJ2-3	CASSLGPLRSTDTQYF
12	TRBV12-3/TRBV12-4	TRBJ1-2	CASSFSRYGYTF
15	TRBV5-1	TRBJ2-3	CASSAAAGGTDTQYF
15	TRBV20-1	TRBJ1-3	CSARPRYPSGNTIYF
16	TRBV2	TRBJ2-3	CASSEASGPRTDTQYF
12	TRBV30	TRBJ1-2	CAWSVPPYGYTF
15	TRBV7-8	TRBJ2-3	CASRFSGQGKDTQYF
15	TRBV3-1	TRBJ1-4	CASSHRGGANEKLFF
15	TRBV9	TRBJ2-5	CASSVGLNPGETQYF
16	TRBV7-9	TRBJ1-1	CASRTGTGHMNTEAFF
15	TRBV6-1	TRBJ2-5	CASSEVSGGQETQYF
15	TRBV7-9	TRBJ2-5	CASSSPWTGQETQYF
17	TRBV12-5	TRBJ1-2	CASGLVHSGQGKGGYTF
16	TRBV5-1	TRBJ2-3	CASSLAGAKFMNTQYF
12	TRBV7-8	TRBJ1-5	CASSLSNQPQHF
13	TRBV20-1	TRBJ1-2	CSARDSVNYGYTF
16	TRBV5-6	TRBJ1-2	CASSFRMTGTNYGYTF
18	TRBV5-1	TRBJ2-1	CASSLALAGGSSYNEQFF
16	TRBV20-1	TRBJ2-5	CSAREAGGPFAETQYF
15	TRBV5-1	TRBJ1-3	CASSLEGVSGNTIYF
15	TRBV7-6	TRBJ1-6	CASSPRTGTNSPLHF
15	TRBV3-1	TRBJ1-1	CASSQSPEGNTEAFF
15	TRBV5-1	TRBJ2-3	CASSSGSGGTDTQYF
15	TRBV7-8	TRBJ1-1	CASSNLGLVVTEAFF
16	TRBV4-1	TRBJ2-1	CASSQVRQGKGNEQFF
14	TRBV20-1	TRBJ2-7	CSARDFRGAYEQYF
17	TRBV3-1	TRBJ2-5	CASSLSGTGPGGETQYF
16	TRBV5-1	TRBJ2-5	CASSQTGTGGRETQYF
13	TRBV5-1	TRBJ1-4	CASSFGPNEKLFF
14	TRBV29-1	TRBJ1-3	CSAGGGNSGNTIYF
13	TRBV27	TRBJ1-1	CASSDKPNTEAFF
16	TRBV29-1	TRBJ1-2	CSVEDLTDSSNYGYTF
16	TRBV20-1	TRBJ2-5	CSARTLLAGVTETQYF